The 32 T cell receptor beta chains below come from one sample, sequenced in a study of blood T cells in healthy people across ages. A J-beta primer mix and a sample-barcoded 5' primer were used in a second PCR of roughly 6 to 12 cycles. Each CDR3 protein gets one entry after TCRdb re-called the 5' RACE reads with MiXCR. This table has about 770,000 distinct CDR3 sequences, under 45% appearing once. The sample comprised blood. These receptors were collected from a man in his 60s in good health.

The CDR3 is CASSLGTGDNEQYF. DNA for the CDR3: TGTGCCAGCAGCTTAGGGACAGGGGACAATGAGCAGTACTTC. The chain has TRBV7-3 and TRBJ2-7; 10 bases line up with TRBD1. CDR3 length equals 14 residues. The V and J ends lost 2 bases and 7 bases, in that order; junction bases with no gene match: 5. Looked up from germline, CDR1 is SGHTA and CDR2 is FQGTGA.

The chain combines TRBV5-5 with TRBJ2-7, with D perhaps TRBD1 (5 bases). Between the trimmed V and J ends, which lost 4 bases and 0 bases, there was a span of 20 bases. This CDR3 has 17 residues. The V gene's germline CDR1 is SGHKS and CDR2 YYEKEE (reference sequence). The chain's CDR3 is CASSAGDVGPSSYEQYF. The CDR3 nucleotides read TGTGCCAGCAGCGCCGGAGATGTGGGGCCGAGCTCCTACGAGCAGTACTTC.

This clonotype was counted a single time. This chain links TRBV3-1 with TRBJ2-1, with 9 positions matching TRBD2. After removal of 6 bases from V and 4 bases from J, the junction contained 13 bases not matched to a gene. The CDR3 has 17 amino acids. Per the germline V gene, CDR1 is LGHDT and CDR2 is YNNKEL (reference sequence). The CDR3 DNA follows: TGTGCCAGCAGTCCTCTTAGCGGGAGCAGTGGGTACAATGAGCAGTTCTTC. Its protein product is CASSPLSGSSGYNEQFF.

J is TRBJ2-1 and V is TRBV20-1; 10 bases line up with TRBD2. Germline lookup yields CDR1 DFQATT and CDR2 SNEGSKA (reference sequence). CDR3 size: 17 residues. V lost 0 bases, J lost 4 bases, and 9 bases stayed unmatched. The CDR3 bases are TGCAGTGCTAGAGATCCGCGGGTAGCGGGGGGTTACAATGAGCAGTTCTTC. Translation gives CSARDPRVAGGYNEQFF.

This chain joins TRBV13 and TRBJ1-2; D call uncertain. The V end was cut by 0 bases, the J end by 7 bases, with 21 bases between. This CDR3 contains 17 residues. The germline gives CDR1 PRHDT, CDR2 FYEKMQ (reference sequence). CDR3 in amino acids: CASSLGGRAGSIRGYTF. The DNA for the CDR3 is TGTGCCAGCAGCTTAGGTGGTCGTGCTGGCAGTATCCGTGGCTACACCTTC.

The rearrangement joins TRBV3-1 to TRBJ2-5, with a possible D match to TRBD1 (6 bases). The germline V gene encodes CDR1 LGHDT and CDR2 YNNKEL (reference sequence). The CDR3 extends over 17 amino acids. The germline V and J ends were trimmed by 2 bases and 11 bases, with 27 bases remaining between them. The CDR3 DNA follows: TGTGCCAGCAGCCAATTCACGGGCAGGGGTCCCTACAATGAGCAGTACTTC. Encoded protein: CASSQFTGRGPYNEQYF.

This chain uses TRBV27 with TRBJ2-6; no definite D call. The CDR3 is made up of 17 amino acids. Germline V gene data show CDR1 as MNHEY and CDR2 as SMNVEV (reference sequence). Between the trimmed V and J ends, which lost 6 bases and 0 bases, there was a span of 15 bases. DNA for the CDR3: TGTGCCAGCAGCCCGTACCAGCCGGGCTCTGGGGCCAACGTCCTGACTTTC. Encoded protein: CASSPYQPGSGANVLTF.

The CDR3 DNA sequence: TGTGCCAGCAGTCCGACCTTTGGGGAAGCTTTCTTT. It codes for CASSPTFGEAFF. This chain joins TRBV12-3 or TRBV12-4 and TRBJ1-1; D is ambiguous. The CDR3 contains 12 residues. Between the trimmed V and J ends, which lost 5 bases and 8 bases, there was a span of 12 bases.

This chain connects TRBV27 to TRBJ1-1, with a tentative D call TRBD1 (5 bases). Per germline, CDR1 MNHEY and CDR2 SMNVEV (reference sequence). CDR3 length equals 15 residues. V lost 6 bases, J lost 5 bases, and 19 bases lay in between. For the CDR3, the DNA is TGTGCCAGCAGCTCACGGGGCCCGGAGGGAACTGAAGCTTTCTTT. Protein product: CASSSRGPEGTEAFF.

This clonotype was found a few times. J is TRBJ2-3 and V is TRBV5-1; TRBD2 aligns across 10 bases. The CDR3 length is 16 residues. The junction had 9 bases not matched to a gene; V was cut back by 2 bases and J by 6 bases. The germline V gene has CDR1 SGHRS and CDR2 YFSETQ. The CDR3 loop is CASSFEPSGGPDTQYF. The DNA of the CDR3 is TGCGCCAGCAGCTTTGAACCTAGCGGGGGCCCCGATACGCAGTATTTT.

The CDR3 spells CASSYSLAGEQNIQYF. In nucleotides, the CDR3 is TGTGCCAGCAGTTACTCTCTAGCGGGAGAACAAAACATTCAGTACTTC. The rearrangement joins TRBV6-5 to TRBJ2-4, with 10 nucleotides matching TRBD2. Germline V gene lookup returns CDR1 MNHEY and CDR2 SVGAGI. The CDR3 has 16 amino acids. Germline trimming cut 0 bases from V and 5 bases from J; bases unmatched to any gene: 4.

This clonotype has a handful of counts. This chain joins TRBV27 and TRBJ2-1; no definite D call. The V end was cut by 5 bases, the J end by 4 bases, with 18 bases between. This CDR3 contains 16 residues. The germline gives CDR1 MNHEY, CDR2 SMNVEV (reference sequence). CDR3 in amino acids: CASSPLAYNQYNEQFF. CDR3 bases: TGTGCCAGCAGTCCCCTGGCGTACAATCAATACAATGAGCAGTTCTTC.

This clonotype was recorded a few times. The CDR3 nucleotides read TGTGCCAGCAGTTACTCTGGCTGGATTCAAGAGACCCAGTACTTC. This translates into CASSYSGWIQETQYF. The chain combines TRBV6-6 with TRBJ2-5; D unclear. The CDR3 covers 15 residues. Germline V gives CDR1 MNHNY, CDR2 SVGAGI (reference sequence). V dropped 0 bases and J dropped 2 bases, with 10 bases sitting between them.

The gene calls are TRBV20-1 and TRBJ1-1, with unresolved D. Germline values: CDR1 DFQATT, CDR2 SNEGSKA (reference sequence). Trimming left V 6 bases short and J 1 base short, with 12 bases between. The CDR3 totals 13 residues. CDR3 protein: CSAARESNTEAFF. For the CDR3, the DNA is TGCAGTGCGGCTAGGGAGTCGAACACTGAAGCTTTCTTT.

V is TRBV3-1 and J is TRBJ2-3; 7 bases agree with TRBD1. The CDR3 is made up of 18 amino acids. The ends lost 1 base at V and 2 bases at J; junction bases unmatched: 12. The germline gives CDR1 LGHDT, CDR2 YNNKEL (reference sequence). CDR3: CASSQVLFGTENTDTQYF. Here the CDR3 DNA reads TGTGCCAGCAGCCAAGTCCTATTTGGGACAGAAAACACAGATACGCAGTATTTT.

The rearrangement links TRBV5-1 to TRBJ2-1; D gene unclear. The CDR3 has 13 amino acids. The germline V gene encodes CDR1 SGHRS and CDR2 YFSETQ. The germline V and J ends were trimmed by 4 bases and 7 bases, with 12 bases remaining between them. Here the CDR3 reads CASSVVVTNEQFF. In nucleotides, the CDR3 is TGCGCCAGCAGCGTGGTGGTGACAAATGAGCAGTTCTTC.

This clonotype came up a few times. V gene TRBV7-2 combines with J gene TRBJ2-1; 12 nucleotides agree with TRBD2. With 5 bases clipped from V and 8 bases from J, the junction kept 4 bases outside the gene matches. The CDR3 runs 14 residues. Germline loops: CDR1 SGHTA, CDR2 FQGNSA. The CDR3 protein is CASSLGLAGHEQFF. The CDR3 region has the DNA TGTGCCAGCAGCCTCGGACTAGCGGGGCATGAGCAGTTCTTC.

The chain is built from TRBV10-2 and TRBJ1-1, with a weak D call TRBD1 (5 bases). The germline V and J ends were trimmed by 1 base and 7 bases, with 7 bases remaining between them. Germline CDR1 WSHSY, CDR2 SAAADI. This CDR3 spans 12 amino acids. This chain's CDR3 is CASSEYGGEAFF. As DNA, the CDR3 is TGCGCCAGCAGTGAGTATGGGGGTGAAGCTTTCTTT.

In its sample, this clonotype was seen a few times. The genes are TRBV7-8 and TRBJ2-7; 9 positions agree with TRBD1. The junction had 11 bases not matched to a gene; V was cut back by 7 bases and J by 4 bases. The CDR3 is made up of 15 amino acids. The germline V gene encodes CDR1 SGHVS and CDR2 FQNEAQ. The CDR3 sequence: CASKRQGGQGYEQYF. CDR3 nucleotide sequence: TGTGCCAGCAAAAGACAGGGGGGTCAGGGTTACGAGCAGTACTTC. Full variable domain (outside the CDR3, taken from reference TRBV7-8 and TRBJ2-7): GAGVSQSPRYKVAKRGQDVALRCDPISGHVSLFWYQQALGQGPEFLTYFQNEAQLDKSGLPSDRFFAERPEGSVSTLKIQRTQQEDSAVYLCASKRQGGQGYEQYFGPGTRLTVT.

The J gene is TRBJ2-5, the V gene TRBV5-1, with 7 bases lining up with TRBD1. The CDR3 extends over 14 amino acids. Unmatched junction bases numbered 6, after V lost 5 bases and J lost 2 bases. CDR1 is SGHRS and CDR2 is YFSETQ in the germline V gene. CDR3 protein: CASSQRGRQETQYF. Written as DNA, the CDR3 is TGCGCCAGCAGTCAAAGGGGGCGTCAAGAGACCCAGTACTTC. Combining the CDR3 with reference TRBV5-1 and TRBJ2-5 gives the whole variable domain KAGVTQTPRYLIKTRGQQVTLSCSPISGHRSVSWYQQTPGQGLQFLFEYFSETQRNKGNFPGRFSGRQFSNSRSEMNVSTLELGDSALYLCASSQRGRQETQYFGPGTRLLVL.

J is TRBJ2-5 and V is TRBV7-2; 9 bases map to TRBD2. V was pared by 2 bases and J by 2 bases, with 6 bases of the junction left unmatched. The CDR3 is 16 residues long. Germline V gene data show CDR1 as SGHTA and CDR2 as FQGNSA. CDR3 DNA sequence: TGTGCCAGCAGCTTATGGCGGGGGGGACAGCAAGAGACCCAGTACTTC. Translating gives CASSLWRGGQQETQYF.

The chain links TRBV12-3 or TRBV12-4 to TRBJ1-2; possible D gene TRBD1, 5 bases. CDR3 length equals 13 residues. Trimming left V 2 bases short and J 7 bases short, with 11 bases between. The CDR3 DNA follows: TGTGCCAGCAGTTTACGACAGTCAGGTGGCTACACCTTC. It encodes CASSLRQSGGYTF.

V gene TRBV7-6 combines with J gene TRBJ2-4; 10 nucleotides agree with TRBD2. The J call may be faulty, since TRBJ2-7 better matches the DNA end. CDR1 is SGHVS and CDR2 is FNYEAQ in the germline V gene. CDR3 length: 15 amino acids. The CDR3 DNA reads TGTGCCAGCAGCTCGGAGCGGGGGGGCGTCAACGAGCAGTACTTC. Protein product: CASSSERGGVNEQYF.

This clonotype was picked up a small number of times. This chain joins TRBV7-9 and TRBJ2-1; perhaps TRBD2 as D (5 bases). Germline CDR1 reads SEHNR; CDR2 reads FQNEAQ (reference sequence). With 2 bases removed from V and 0 bases from J, the gap between germline ends came to 11 bases. The CDR3 totals 16 residues. CDR3 sequence: CASSLWLGSSYNEQFF. In nucleotides, the CDR3 is TGTGCCAGCAGCTTATGGTTAGGGAGCTCCTACAATGAGCAGTTCTTC.

This clonotype was seen a few times. The chain has TRBV6-2 or TRBV6-3 and TRBJ2-7; no reliable D call. This CDR3 spans 13 amino acids. Trimming pared 3 bases from V and 3 bases from J, leaving 9 bases between. The germline V gene encodes CDR1 MNHEY and CDR2 SVGEGT. CDR3 region: CASSYYDNYEQYF. CDR3 sequence (DNA): TGTGCCAGCAGTTATTATGACAACTACGAGCAGTACTTC.

The V call is TRBV5-1, the J call TRBJ2-1; 8 nucleotides match TRBD2. Unmatched junction bases numbered 6, after V lost 4 bases and J lost 3 bases. This CDR3 contains 15 residues. Germline V gene lookup returns CDR1 SGHRS and CDR2 YFSETQ. This CDR3 reads CASSPDGRGYNEQFF. DNA of the CDR3: TGCGCCAGCAGCCCCGACGGGAGGGGCTACAATGAGCAGTTCTTC.

The V and J genes are TRBV15 and TRBJ2-7, with D maybe TRBD1 (5 bases). The CDR3 totals 17 residues. Germline-derived CDR1 and CDR2 are LNHNV and YYDKDF (reference sequence). V was shortened by 3 bases and J by 9 bases, with 27 bases between the two germline ends. The CDR3 region is CATSRANGARLSTGQYF. As DNA, the CDR3 is TGTGCCACCAGCAGGGCCAATGGGGCCAGACTCTCTACGGGGCAGTACTTC.

This clonotype showed up just a few times. The gene calls are TRBV7-2 and TRBJ2-3; D gene ambiguous. The CDR3 totals 12 residues. Germline CDR1 SGHTA, CDR2 FQGNSA. Trimming pared 3 bases from V and 4 bases from J, leaving 5 bases between. This chain's CDR3 is CASSFVSDTQYF. For the CDR3, the DNA is TGTGCCAGCAGCTTTGTCTCAGATACGCAGTATTTT.

The rearrangement joins TRBV4-2 to TRBJ2-7; D is perhaps TRBD2 (5 bases). V gave up 1 base and J gave up 7 bases, with 17 bases separating them. CDR3 length: 15 amino acids. Germline CDR1 reads LGHNA; CDR2 reads YNFKEQ. The CDR3 loop reads CASSQGKDSRREQYF. The CDR3 coding sequence is TGTGCCAGCAGCCAAGGGAAGGACTCCCGTCGGGAGCAGTACTTC.

V and J are TRBV18 and TRBJ2-7; D possibly corresponds to TRBD2 (5 bases). V shed 1 base and J shed 0 bases, with 13 bases lying between them. CDR3 length equals 16 residues. Germline lookup yields CDR1 KGHSH and CDR2 LQKENI. The DNA of the CDR3 is TGTGCCAGCTCACCACAGCCCGGGGTAAGCTCCTACGAGCAGTACTTC. Protein: CASSPQPGVSSYEQYF.

In DNA, the CDR3 is TGTGCCAGCAGCTTAGGGACAGGGGGCTTTGGCTACACCTTC. Translation gives CASSLGTGGFGYTF. The genes are TRBV7-9 and TRBJ1-2, with 11 bases fitting TRBD1. The V and J ends lost 1 base and 7 bases, in that order; junction bases with no gene match: 2. Germline assignment: CDR1 SEHNR and CDR2 FQNEAQ (reference sequence). This CDR3 region has 14 residues.

This clonotype was recorded at least ten times. This chain connects TRBV5-5 to TRBJ2-7, with D hard to call. V was clipped by 4 bases and J by 7 bases, with 18 bases between them. This CDR3 has 14 amino acids. Per germline, CDR1 SGHKS and CDR2 YYEKEE (reference sequence). In DNA, the CDR3 is TGTGCCAGCAGCCCATGGTCTACCCTTGGGGAGCAGTACTTC. Protein: CASSPWSTLGEQYF.